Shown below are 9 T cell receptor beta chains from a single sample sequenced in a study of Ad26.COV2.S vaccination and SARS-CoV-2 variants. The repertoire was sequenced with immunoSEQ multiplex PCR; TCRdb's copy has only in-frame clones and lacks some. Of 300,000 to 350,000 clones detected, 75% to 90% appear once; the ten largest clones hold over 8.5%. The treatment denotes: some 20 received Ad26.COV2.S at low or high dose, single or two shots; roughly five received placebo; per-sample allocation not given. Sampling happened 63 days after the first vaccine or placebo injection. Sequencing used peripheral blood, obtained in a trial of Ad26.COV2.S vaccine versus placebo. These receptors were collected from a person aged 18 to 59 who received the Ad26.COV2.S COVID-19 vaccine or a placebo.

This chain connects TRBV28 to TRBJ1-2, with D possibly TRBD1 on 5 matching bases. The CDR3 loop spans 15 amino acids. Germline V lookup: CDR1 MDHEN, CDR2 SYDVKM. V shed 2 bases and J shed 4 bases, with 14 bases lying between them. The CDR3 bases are TGTGCCAGCAGTTTACGGGGACGGTTGACCTATGGCTACACCTTC. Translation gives CASSLRGRLTYGYTF.

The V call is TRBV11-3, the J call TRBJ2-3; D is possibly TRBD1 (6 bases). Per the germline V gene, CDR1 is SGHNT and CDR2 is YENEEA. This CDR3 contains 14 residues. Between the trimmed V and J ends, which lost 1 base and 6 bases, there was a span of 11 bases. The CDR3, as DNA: TGTGCCAGCAGCTTAGGGGGGCTACGCGATACGCAGTATTTT. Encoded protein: CASSLGGLRDTQYF.

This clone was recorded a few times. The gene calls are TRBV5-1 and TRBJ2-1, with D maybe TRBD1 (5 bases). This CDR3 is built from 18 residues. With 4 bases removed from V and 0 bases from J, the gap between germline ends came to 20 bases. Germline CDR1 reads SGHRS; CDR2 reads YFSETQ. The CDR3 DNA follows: TGCGCCAGCAGCGCCGTTGCCATCAGGGCCCTCTCCTACAATGAGCAGTTCTTC. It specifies CASSAVAIRALSYNEQFF.

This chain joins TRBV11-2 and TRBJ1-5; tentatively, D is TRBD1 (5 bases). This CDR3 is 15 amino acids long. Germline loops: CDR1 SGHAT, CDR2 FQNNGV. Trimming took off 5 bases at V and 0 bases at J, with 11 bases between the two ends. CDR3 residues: CASSHGHNSNQPQHF. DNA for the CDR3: TGTGCCAGCAGCCATGGACATAATAGCAATCAGCCCCAGCATTTT.

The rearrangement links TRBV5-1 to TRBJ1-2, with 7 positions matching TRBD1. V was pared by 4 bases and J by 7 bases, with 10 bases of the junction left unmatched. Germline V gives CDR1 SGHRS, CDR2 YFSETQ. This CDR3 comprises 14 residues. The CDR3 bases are TGCGCCAGCAGCCCCGGGACAGCCCTCCTTGGCTACACCTTC. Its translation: CASSPGTALLGYTF. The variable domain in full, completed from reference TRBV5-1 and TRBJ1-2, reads KAGVTQTPRYLIKTRGQQVTLSCSPISGHRSVSWYQQTPGQGLQFLFEYFSETQRNKGNFPGRFSGRQFSNSRSEMNVSTLELGDSALYLCASSPGTALLGYTFGSGTRLTVV.

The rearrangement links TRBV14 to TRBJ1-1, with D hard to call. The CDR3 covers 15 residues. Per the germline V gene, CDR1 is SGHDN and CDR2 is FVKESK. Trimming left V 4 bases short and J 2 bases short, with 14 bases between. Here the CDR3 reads CASSPQYGGNTEAFF. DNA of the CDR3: TGTGCCAGCAGCCCTCAATATGGTGGAAACACTGAAGCTTTCTTT.

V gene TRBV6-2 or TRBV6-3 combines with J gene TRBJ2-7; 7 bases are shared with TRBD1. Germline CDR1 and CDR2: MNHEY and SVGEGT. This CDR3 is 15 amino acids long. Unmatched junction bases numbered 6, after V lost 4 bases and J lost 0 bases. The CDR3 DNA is TGTGCCAGCAGTTCCGCCGGGACAGACTCCTACGAGCAGTACTTC. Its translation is CASSSAGTDSYEQYF.

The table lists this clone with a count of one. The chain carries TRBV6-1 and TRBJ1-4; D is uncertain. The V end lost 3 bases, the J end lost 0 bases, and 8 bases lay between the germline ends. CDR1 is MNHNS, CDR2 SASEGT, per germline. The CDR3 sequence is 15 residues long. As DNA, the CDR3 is TGTGCCAGCAGTGAGGTGTCGGCAACTAATGAAAAACTGTTTTTT. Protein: CASSEVSATNEKLFF.

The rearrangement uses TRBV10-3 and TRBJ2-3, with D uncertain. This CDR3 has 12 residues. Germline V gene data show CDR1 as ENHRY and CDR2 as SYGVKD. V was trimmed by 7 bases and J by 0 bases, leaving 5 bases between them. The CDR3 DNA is TGTGCCATCAAGGTTAGCACAGATACGCAGTATTTT. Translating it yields CAIKVSTDTQYF.